The 18 T cell receptor beta chains presented below share a single source sample, sequenced in a study of OX40 agonist ivuxolimab in advanced cancers. Repertoires were generated with immunoSEQ multiplex PCR, while TCRdb's copy carries only in-frame clones and drops some. The profile shows 65,000 to 75,000 clones, about nine tenths of them singletons. Sequencing used CD4+ or CD8+ T cells sorted from blood, obtained in a trial of the OX40 agonist ivuxolimab. The receptors come from an adult with an advanced solid tumor such as melanoma, head and neck, liver or kidney cancer.

The J gene is TRBJ1-2, the V gene TRBV2; D is perhaps TRBD1 (5 bases). Trimming removed 5 bases from V and 4 bases from J, with 26 bases in between. Germline CDR1 SNHLY, CDR2 FYNNEI. The CDR3 totals 18 residues. CDR3 amino acids: CASSKRLPGSGDPYGYTF. The CDR3, as DNA: TGTGCCAGCAGTAAAAGACTTCCCGGTAGCGGGGACCCCTATGGCTACACCTTC.

This clone has just a few counts. The chain carries TRBV18 and TRBJ1-6; no clear D gene. Germline V CDR1 and CDR2: KGHSH, LQKENI. V was trimmed by 2 bases and J by 11 bases, leaving 10 bases between them. The CDR3 is made up of 13 amino acids. This CDR3 is CASSPVGEPPLHF. The CDR3 DNA is TGTGCCAGCTCACCAGTGGGCGAACCACCCCTCCACTTT.

The rearrangement uses TRBV6-1 and TRBJ2-7; a weak D match, TRBD2 (6 bases). V lost 2 bases to trimming and J lost 3 bases, with 17 bases between them. CDR1 is MNHNS and CDR2 is SASEGT in the germline V gene. This CDR3 contains 16 residues. CDR3 nucleotide sequence: TGTGCCAGCAGTGAACGGGGGAGTATGACGTACTACGAGCAGTACTTC. It translates to CASSERGSMTYYEQYF.

This chain uses TRBV19 with TRBJ2-7; D tentatively fits TRBD1 or TRBD2 (5 bases each). Trimming took 5 bases from V and 4 from J, leaving 6 bases between them. Germline V gene data show CDR1 as LNHDA and CDR2 as SQIVND (reference sequence). The CDR3 contains 11 residues. CDR3 bases: TGTGCCAGTAGTGAGGGGTACGAGCAGTACTTC. As protein: CASSEGYEQYF.

V usage is TRBV6-5 and J usage is TRBJ1-2; 9 nucleotides line up with TRBD1. Germline trimming cut 6 bases from V and 4 bases from J; bases unmatched to any gene: 6. The CDR3 contains 14 residues. Germline-derived CDR1 and CDR2 are MNHEY and SVGAGI. The CDR3 DNA sequence: TGTGCCAGCAGGCCGGGACAGGGAACCTATGGCTACACCTTC. Its translation is CASRPGQGTYGYTF.

The chain carries TRBV21-1 and TRBJ2-1; the D call of TRBD2 is as the table states it, not checked on the DNA. TRBV21-1 is an annotated pseudogene. This CDR3 has 18 residues. The CDR3 region is CASSIPLTSGEPYNEQFF. The DNA for the CDR3 is TGTGCCAGCAGCATTCCACTTACTAGCGGGGAGCCCTACAATGAGCAGTTCTTC.

The CDR3 nucleotides are TGTGCCAGCAGCCTTACCCTGGAACAGAACTATGGCTACACCTTC. Its protein product is CASSLTLEQNYGYTF. The J gene is TRBJ1-2, the V gene TRBV9; unclear D gene. Germline V gene lookup returns CDR1 SGDLS and CDR2 YYNGEE. Trimming stripped 4 bases from V and 2 bases from J, with 15 bases between. The CDR3 contains 15 residues.

This chain connects TRBV28 to TRBJ1-4, with a possible D match to TRBD1 (5 bases). This CDR3 is built from 15 residues. With 5 bases removed from V and 7 bases from J, the gap between germline ends came to 17 bases. Germline assignment: CDR1 MDHEN and CDR2 SYDVKM. The CDR3 spells CASSPWDPRGEKLFF. As DNA, the CDR3 is TGTGCCAGCAGTCCATGGGACCCACGAGGTGAAAAACTGTTTTTT.

The gene calls are TRBV9 and TRBJ2-1; D possibly corresponds to TRBD2 (7 bases). The CDR3 contains 14 residues. The germline V gene has CDR1 SGDLS and CDR2 YYNGEE. With 2 bases removed from V and 3 bases from J, the gap between germline ends came to 9 bases. For the CDR3, the DNA is TGTGCCAGCAGCGTCGGGGGGCGCTACAATGAGCAGTTCTTC. Encoded protein: CASSVGGRYNEQFF. Full variable domain (missing parts from reference TRBV9 and TRBJ2-1): DSGVTQTPKHLITATGQRVTLRCSPRSGDLSVYWYQQSLDQGLQFLIQYYNGEERAKGNILERFSAQQFPDLHSELNLSSLELGDSALYFCASSVGGRYNEQFFGPGTRLTVL.

The V and J genes are TRBV19 and TRBJ2-2, with 8 bases fitting TRBD1. Looked up from germline, CDR1 is LNHDA and CDR2 is SQIVND (reference sequence). Trimming cost V 7 bases and J 2 bases; bases outside gene matches: 3. This CDR3 spans 14 amino acids. The CDR3 DNA follows: TGTGCCAGTAAGACAGGGGTAAACACCGGGGAGCTGTTTTTT. Translated: CASKTGVNTGELFF.

This clone has more than one count but fewer than ten. The chain is built from TRBV18 and TRBJ2-3; no reliable D call. V was clipped by 2 bases and J by 6 bases, with 6 bases between them. Germline V gene lookup returns CDR1 KGHSH and CDR2 LQKENI. The CDR3 runs to 12 residues. The CDR3 DNA reads TGTGCCAGCTCACCATATAGGGATACGCAGTATTTT. This codes for CASSPYRDTQYF.

The chain employs TRBV7-2 and TRBJ1-2; TRBD1 is a possible D gene (5 bases). Germline V gene data show CDR1 as SGHTA and CDR2 as FQGNSA. This CDR3 region has 13 residues. Trimming took off 5 bases at V and 7 bases at J, with 14 bases between the two ends. CDR3 sequence (DNA): TGTGCCAGCAGCCTAGGGACCTCAGGTGGCTACACCTTC. Amino acids: CASSLGTSGGYTF.

This chain connects TRBV2 to TRBJ1-2, with TRBD1 as a possible D gene (6 bases). The germline V and J ends were trimmed by 3 bases and 5 bases, with 10 bases remaining between them. The CDR3 loop spans 13 amino acids. Germline assignment: CDR1 SNHLY and CDR2 FYNNEI. CDR3 residues: CASSDRGLYGYTF. The DNA for the CDR3 is TGTGCCAGCAGTGATAGGGGGTTATATGGCTACACCTTC. Looking up the rest from reference TRBV2 and TRBJ1-2 gives the full variable domain: EPEVTQTPSHQVTQMGQEVILRCVPISNHLYFYWYRQILGQKVEFLVSFYNNEISEKSEIFDDQFSVERPDGSNFTLKIRSTKLEDSAMYFCASSDRGLYGYTFGSGTRLTVV.

V and J are TRBV5-1 and TRBJ1-1; D uncertain. The CDR3 sequence is 13 residues long. Trimming removed 4 bases at V and 2 bases at J, with 9 bases between. Germline CDR1 and CDR2: SGHRS and YFSETQ. The CDR3 reads CASSLGPNTEAFF. CDR3 DNA sequence: TGCGCCAGCAGCCTAGGGCCTAACACTGAAGCTTTCTTT.

The chain is built from TRBV23-1 and TRBJ1-2; the D gene is possibly TRBD1 (5 bases). TRBV23-1 is sorted into the ORF group, with uncertain function. The germline V and J ends were trimmed by 7 bases and 2 bases, with 17 bases remaining between them. There are 15 residues in the CDR3. CDR3 DNA sequence: TGCGCCAGCACCTCTCTACCCGGGGGAAACTATGGCTACACCTTC. Its protein product is CASTSLPGGNYGYTF.

This chain connects TRBV7-8 to TRBJ1-5; D call uncertain. The V end lost 3 bases, the J end lost 9 bases, and 18 bases lay between the germline ends. Looked up from germline, CDR1 is SGHVS and CDR2 is FQNEAQ. The CDR3 is 15 amino acids. The CDR3 nucleotides are TGTGCCAGCAGCTTCGAGACTGGGAGGGAACTGCCCCAGCATTTT. Protein product: CASSFETGRELPQHF.

This chain connects TRBV2 to TRBJ2-2, with 11 bases matching TRBD2. Trimming took 5 bases from V and 4 from J; bases not matched to a gene: 3. The CDR3 covers 15 residues. From germline, CDR1 is SNHLY and CDR2 FYNNEI. The CDR3 spells CASSLAGGRTGELFF. In DNA, the CDR3 is TGTGCCAGCAGTTTAGCGGGGGGGCGCACCGGGGAGCTGTTTTTT.

The chain combines TRBV2 with TRBJ1-1; TRBD1 matches at 8 bases. Trimming cost V 6 bases and J 4 bases; bases outside gene matches: 4. CDR1 and CDR2 (germline): SNHLY, FYNNEI. The CDR3 is 13 amino acids. CDR3 DNA: TGTGCCAGCAGGGTCGACAGGGGCACTGAAGCTTTCTTT. Its translation is CASRVDRGTEAFF.